This entry lists 13 T cell receptor beta chains sequenced from one sample in a study of T cell clonotyping in hematopoietic cell transplantation. The table came from immunoSEQ multiplex PCR; TCRdb's copy has only in-frame clones and leaves some out. The table lists some 40,000 clones, 85% of them singletons. As to time point: recipient sample about 28 days before transplant, after cytoreduction. This specimen consisted of peripheral blood mononuclear cells, obtained before stem cell transplant. The source is a man between 60 and 75 years old with acute myeloid leukemia. Some clones in this sample may be carry-over from other donors' samples.

The chain links TRBV7-2 to TRBJ1-5; unclear D gene. The germline V gene has CDR1 SGHTA and CDR2 FQGNSA. There are 13 residues in the CDR3. Between the trimmed V and J ends, which lost 1 base and 10 bases, there was a span of 11 bases. The CDR3 bases are TGTGCCAGCAGCTTAGAGGCCGCTGGCCCCCAGCATTTT. Residues: CASSLEAAGPQHF.

This clone was recorded only once. The J gene is TRBJ1-5, the V gene TRBV7-2; 9 positions agree with TRBD1. J gave up 7 bases and V 3 bases, and 7 bases lay outside the gene matches. Per germline, CDR1 SGHTA and CDR2 FQGNSA. The CDR3 is made up of 15 amino acids. CDR3 bases: TGTGCCAGCAGCTTGGTAACAGGGGGCTCCCAGCCCCAGCATTTT. It codes for CASSLVTGGSQPQHF.

This clone was detected once. This sequence joins TRBV11-2 and TRBJ1-6, with D maybe TRBD1 (6 bases). The ends were cut back, 0 bases at V and 10 bases at J, with 16 bases in the middle. Germline V gene data show CDR1 as SGHAT and CDR2 as FQNNGV. This CDR3 has 16 amino acids. The CDR3 is CASSLDGLGGYSPLHF. The CDR3 coding sequence is TGTGCCAGCAGCTTAGACGGGTTAGGGGGTTACTCACCCCTCCACTTT.

This chain connects TRBV5-4 to TRBJ1-2; 10 bases match TRBD1. The CDR3 spans 15 residues. CDR1 is SGHNT, CDR2 YYREEE, per germline (reference sequence). Germline trimming cut 4 bases from V and 7 bases from J; bases unmatched to any gene: 10. The CDR3, as DNA: TGTGCCAGCAGCCTGGACAGGGGGTCCTATGGTGGCTACACCTTC. This translates into CASSLDRGSYGGYTF.

The rearrangement uses TRBV5-6 and TRBJ1-3; D remains ambiguous. This CDR3 contains 13 residues. CDR1 SGHDT and CDR2 YYEEEE come from the germline V gene. V lost 1 base and J 0 bases, leaving 2 bases between the germline ends. The CDR3 region has the DNA TGTGCCAGCAGCTTGACCTCTGGAAACACCATATATTTT. Amino acids: CASSLTSGNTIYF.

The chain recombines TRBV27 with TRBJ1-2; 7 bases align to TRBD1. V lost 6 bases, J lost 0 bases, and 7 bases stayed unmatched. This CDR3 contains 15 residues. Germline V gene lookup returns CDR1 MNHEY and CDR2 SMNVEV (reference sequence). The CDR3 reads CASRRQGATNYGYTF. The CDR3 coding sequence is TGTGCCAGCAGAAGACAGGGTGCGACTAACTATGGCTACACCTTC.

V usage is TRBV19 and J usage is TRBJ2-2; D uncertain. This CDR3 is 11 amino acids long. From germline, CDR1 is LNHDA and CDR2 SQIVND (reference sequence). Trimming cost V 3 bases and J 5 bases, with 1 base left between them. The CDR3 DNA reads as TGTGCCAGTAGTATTACCGGGGAGCTGTTTTTT. Protein sequence: CASSITGELFF.

This sequence joins TRBV13 and TRBJ1-1; 8 bases line up with TRBD1. Per the germline V gene, CDR1 is PRHDT and CDR2 is FYEKMQ (reference sequence). V was clipped by 5 bases and J by 0 bases; unmatched bases: 11. CDR3 length equals 17 residues. CDR3 amino acids: CASSQEGGQGVNTEAFF. As DNA, the CDR3 is TGTGCCAGCAGCCAGGAGGGTGGACAGGGCGTGAACACTGAAGCTTTCTTT.

This sequence joins TRBV14 and TRBJ2-7; 7 positions match TRBD1. This CDR3 has 15 amino acids. J gave up 4 bases and V 2 bases, and 8 bases lay outside the gene matches. The germline CDR1 and CDR2 sequences are SGHDN and FVKESK. CDR3 DNA: TGTGCCAGCAGCCAACGGGGCAGGGGGTTGTACGAGCAGTACTTC. This gives the protein CASSQRGRGLYEQYF.

The chain recombines TRBV9 with TRBJ2-2, with D perhaps assigned TRBD1 or TRBD2 (6 bases each). CDR3 length: 17 residues. The germline gives CDR1 SGDLS, CDR2 YYNGEE. Deletions cut 0 bases from V and 4 bases from J, with 16 bases between. CDR3 bases: TGTGCCAGCAGCGTAGGGGGGGCAGGTAGTAGCACCGGGGAGCTGTTTTTT. This gives the protein CASSVGGAGSSTGELFF. Drawing the rest from reference TRBV9 and TRBJ2-2, the complete variable domain is DSGVTQTPKHLITATGQRVTLRCSPRSGDLSVYWYQQSLDQGLQFLIQYYNGEERAKGNILERFSAQQFPDLHSELNLSSLELGDSALYFCASSVGGAGSSTGELFFGEGSRLTVL.

CDR3 nucleotide sequence: TGTGCCAGCAGCCACCTCGGAGGGTCGCGAGAGACCCAGTACTTC. It codes for CASSHLGGSRETQYF. V gene TRBV11-3 combines with J gene TRBJ2-5, with D possibly TRBD2 on 6 matching bases. CDR1 is SGHNT and CDR2 is YENEEA in the germline V gene. The CDR3 runs to 15 residues. V dropped 5 bases and J dropped 4 bases, with 17 bases sitting between them.

In this sample, this clone turned up once. J is TRBJ2-7 and V is TRBV19; TRBD1 is a possible D gene (6 bases). CDR3 length equals 15 residues. The germline V gene encodes CDR1 LNHDA and CDR2 SQIVND (reference sequence). V lost 6 bases and J lost 2, with 17 bases in between. CDR3 coding DNA: TGTGCCAGTAGACAAAACAGGGACCCAACCTACGAGCAGTACTTC. Translating it yields CASRQNRDPTYEQYF.

This clone occurred once. This chain joins TRBV6-1 and TRBJ1-2; D is uncertain. The germline CDR1 and CDR2 sequences are MNHNS and SASEGT. The CDR3 length is 11 residues. Deletions cut 1 base from V and 8 bases from J, with 5 bases between. This CDR3 reads CASSEERGYTF. In DNA form, the CDR3 reads TGTGCCAGCAGTGAAGAGAGAGGCTACACCTTC.